This T cell receptor beta chain is from a study of blood T cells in healthy people across ages. Study-level findings and limits: Both naive CD4+ cell counts and diversity were greater in long-lived donors than in aged donors.

The CDR3 consists of 16 residues. The germline gives CDR1 DFQATT, CDR2 SNEGSKA (reference sequence). Primed by a sample-barcoded 5' primer and a J-beta primer mix, a second PCR proceeded for about 7 to 12 cycles. The template-switch adaptor was a 5' adaptor with 12 random nucleotides. It tagged each cDNA molecule. TCRdb re-analysed the 5' RACE reads in MiXCR, keeping a single row per CDR3 protein. The sample has 1,800,000 or so distinct CDR3 sequences; more than 35% are singletons. In regard to this clonotype: What it binds is unknown. The germline gene is not matched at one end of the junction; a read error may be the cause.

Sequences were obtained from blood. The TCR sequence derives from a human donor in good health. The rearrangement links TRBV20-1 to TRBJ2-3; the match to TRBD2 covers 14 bases. The CDR3 bases are TGCGGTGCTAGGCGACTAGCGGGGGGGCCCCCAGATACGCAGTATTTT. It translates to CGARRLAGGPPDTQYF.